The source of this T cell receptor (beta chain) is a study of blood T cell repertoires in COVID-19 (TCRdb year 2020). A note on the overall study: Samples covering the acute and convalescent phases of COVID-19 were provided by collaborators in the United States, Italy and Spain. The prospective study material was composed of cDNA or gDNA derived from T cells, B-cell-depleted T cells, or PBMCs. Subjects who had been exposed to COVID-19, were actively infected with it, or had recovered from it provided the deeply sampled blood TCRbeta repertoires that made up the dataset. The repertoires were made available in a free public database intended to serve as a resource for research on the immune response to SARS-CoV-2. The samples were drawn from two sources: the first 160 participants of the ongoing ImmuneRACE study, and 1,000 to 1,500 subjects contributed by 6 global collaborators. Sample metadata almost always included a de-identified subject ID, COVID-19 status, age in years and sex. Where available, HLA class I and class II types were obtained from metadata supplied by the sample provider rather than from assay-based typing. General study outcomes and caveats: Clinical and demographic metadata were provided uncurated, with the amount varying by source and participant.

This clone has just one count. No cognate antigen has been identified for it. Base qualities are not recorded, but no much larger clone differs from it by a single base. Relative to germline, V is 1 base shorter and J is 2 bases shorter, with 12 bases between their ends. The CDR3 spans 16 residues, from the cysteine through the phenylalanine. Only the CDR3 part of the read is kept: 48 bases, read in frame from the first base. According to the germline V gene (reference sequence), CDR1 reads SGHKS and CDR2 reads YYEKEE. The immunoSEQ Assay, a bias-controlled multiplex PCR, was used to amplify TCRbeta CDR3 regions from genomic DNA. The published analysis was carried out like this. Nucleated cell counts per sample were estimated from amplification of reference gene primers within the assay. To quantify the absolute abundance of each unique TCRbeta CDR3 rearrangement, sequence reads were collapsed and filtered. For each sample, productive Simpson clonality was calculated as the square root of Simpson's diversity index across productive rearrangements. This is the immuneACCESS table as TCRdb keeps it, with only in-frame sequences that have V and J called. A part of the clones is gone; compared with another copy, unresolved V genes explain less than half, and the rest is unexplained. V and J calls and clone size come straight from that table; D and trimming were deduced from the DNA. The sample table holds nearly 35,000 clones, of which around 73% were seen once. The ten top clones hold 7.4% of the sample.

Whole blood was collected in K2EDTA tubes by collaborating institutions according to the institutions' own protocols. For TCRbeta analysis, collaborators shipped samples as frozen whole blood, isolated PBMCs, or DNA extracted from either of those sample types. The TCR sequence derives from a woman in her sixties with acute or convalescent COVID-19. This chain joins TRBV5-5 to TRBJ1-4; no D segment can be confidently identified. Material: peripheral blood. This receptor has the CDR3 CASSLRRRDTNEKLFF. The DNA sequence is given as TGTGCCAGCAGCTTGCGTCGTCGAGATACTAATGAAAAACTGTTTTTT.